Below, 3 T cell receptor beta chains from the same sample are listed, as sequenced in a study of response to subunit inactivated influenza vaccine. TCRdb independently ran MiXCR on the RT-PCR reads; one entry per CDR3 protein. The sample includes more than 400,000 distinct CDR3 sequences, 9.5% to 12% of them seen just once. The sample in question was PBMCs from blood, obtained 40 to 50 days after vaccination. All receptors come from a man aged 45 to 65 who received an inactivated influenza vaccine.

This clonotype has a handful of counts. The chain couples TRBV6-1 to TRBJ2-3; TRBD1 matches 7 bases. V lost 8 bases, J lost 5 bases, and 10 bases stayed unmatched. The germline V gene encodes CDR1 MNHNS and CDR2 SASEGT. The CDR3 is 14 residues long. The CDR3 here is CASGKTGFGDTQYF. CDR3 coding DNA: TGTGCCAGCGGAAAGACAGGGTTTGGAGATACGCAGTATTTT.

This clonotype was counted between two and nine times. In DNA, the CDR3 is TGTGCCAGCAGATCGACAGGGGCCCACGAGCAGTACTTC. Translation: CASRSTGAHEQYF. The chain recombines TRBV25-1 with TRBJ2-7; 8 bases fit TRBD1. This CDR3 has 13 amino acids. CDR1 is MGHDK and CDR2 is SYGVNS in the germline V gene. The V segment lost 6 bases and the J segment 5 bases; nucleotides outside the gene matches: 6.

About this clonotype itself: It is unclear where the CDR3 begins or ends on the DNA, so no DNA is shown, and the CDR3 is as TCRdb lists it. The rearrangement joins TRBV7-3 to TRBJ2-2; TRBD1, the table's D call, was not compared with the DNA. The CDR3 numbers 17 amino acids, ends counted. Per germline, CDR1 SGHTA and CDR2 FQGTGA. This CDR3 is CASSPGTPDGPPGSCFF.